This T cell receptor (beta chain) was sequenced for a study of beta chain features in type 1 diabetes. Study-wide points: Whether HLA type affects TCRB rearrangement stayed undetermined in the present work. cDNA-based reads could over-represent cells with high TCR expression. TCRB CDR3 length was moderately but significantly reduced in all four CD4+ subsets of Type 1 diabetes patients.

cDNA synthesis used the whole RNA isolate, giving expressed TCRB sequences. Generated by immunoSEQ multiplex PCR, the TCRdb table keeps only in-frame clones and is missing some. Altogether 550,000 to 850,000 clones are present, roughly an eighth being singletons, with the ten largest covering approximately 0.022%. The trim removed 0 bases at V and 4 bases at J, leaving 2 bases unmatched. Germline V lookup: CDR1 MNHEY, CDR2 SVGAGI. The CDR3 has 16 residues. The table lists this clone with a few counts. Its target is not known. Naive, central memory, regulatory and stem cell-like memory cells within the CD4+ compartment were sorted using CD45RO/CCR7/CD25/CD127/CD95/CD27.

Sample: naive CD4+ T cells from blood. This sequence joins TRBV6-5 and TRBJ2-2; 10 bases match TRBD1. The TCR sequence derives from a man younger than 35 with type 1 diabetes. CDR3 loop: CASSYSGQGSTGELFF. CDR3 DNA: TGTGCCAGCAGTTACTCGGGACAGGGGAGCACCGGGGAGCTGTTTTTT.